Following are 27 T cell receptor beta chains from one sample sequenced in a study of T-cell memory formation after mild COVID-19. Each CDR3 protein is one row after TCRdb ran MiXCR on the 5' RACE reads. The sample shows 350,000 or so distinct CDR3 sequences, roughly 19% of them seen only once. The sequenced material came from PBMCs or a T cell subset sorted from them (not recorded which). These receptors all stem from a man aged 18-30 years who had mild COVID-19 (a few samples of this study predate the infection). Cell type and time point are not known.

The V and J genes are TRBV7-8 and TRBJ2-5; 8 bases are a match to TRBD1. The germline gives CDR1 SGHVS, CDR2 FQNEAQ. CDR3 length equals 14 residues. V lost 5 bases and J lost 5; bases outside the gene matches: 7. CDR3 nucleotides: TGTGCCAGCAGCCCGGACAGGGTTTCTGAGACCCAGTACTTC. Translated: CASSPDRVSETQYF.

The CDR3 sequence is CASNPQGADYGYTF. As DNA, the CDR3 is TGTGCCAGTAATCCTCAGGGGGCAGACTATGGCTACACCTTC. The chain couples TRBV19 to TRBJ1-2; 8 bases are a match to TRBD1. This CDR3 is built from 14 residues. The V and J ends lost 7 bases and 3 bases, in that order; junction bases with no gene match: 7. The germline V gene encodes CDR1 LNHDA and CDR2 SQIVND (reference sequence).

The V call is TRBV11-2, the J call TRBJ1-6; perhaps TRBD1 as D (6 bases). The CDR3 spans 15 residues. Trimming stripped 5 bases from V and 7 bases from J, with 15 bases between. Germline values: CDR1 SGHAT, CDR2 FQNNGV. This chain's CDR3 is CASSPTDSRNSPLHF. In DNA form, the CDR3 reads TGTGCCAGCAGCCCCACGGACAGTCGGAATTCACCCCTCCACTTT.

This clonotype came up a few times. The chain links TRBV2 to TRBJ1-1, with 7 bases aligning to TRBD1. Germline CDR1 and CDR2: SNHLY and FYNNEI. The CDR3 runs 15 residues. Trimming removed 8 bases from V and 3 bases from J; junction bases left unmatched: 12. The CDR3 sequence is CASGSQGVRDTEAFF. CDR3 coding DNA: TGTGCCAGCGGGAGCCAGGGGGTGCGGGACACTGAAGCTTTCTTT. Full variable domain (missing parts from reference TRBV2 and TRBJ1-1): EPEVTQTPSHQVTQMGQEVILRCVPISNHLYFYWYRQILGQKVEFLVSFYNNEISEKSEIFDDQFSVERPDGSNFTLKIRSTKLEDSAMYFCASGSQGVRDTEAFFGQGTRLTVV.

This clonotype turned up a few times. The gene calls are TRBV7-9 and TRBJ2-7; possible D gene TRBD1, 6 bases. CDR1 and CDR2 (germline): SEHNR, FQNEAQ (reference sequence). The CDR3 contains 13 residues. Trimming left V 4 bases short and J 3 bases short, with 10 bases between. CDR3 nucleotide sequence: TGTGCCAGCAGCTCCAGGACAGTCTACGAGCAGTACTTC. Translation gives CASSSRTVYEQYF. Filled out from reference TRBV7-9 and TRBJ2-7, the complete variable domain reads DTGVSQNPRHKITKRGQNVTFRCDPISEHNRLYWYRQTLGQGPEFLTYFQNEAQLEKSRLLSDRFSAERPKGSFSTLEIQRTEQGDSAMYLCASSSRTVYEQYFGPGTRLTVT.

This clonotype has a handful of counts. V and J are TRBV5-6 and TRBJ1-2; the match to TRBD1 covers 8 bases. This CDR3 comprises 14 residues. Germline lookup yields CDR1 SGHDT and CDR2 YYEEEE. Trimming removed 4 bases from V and 3 bases from J; junction bases left unmatched: 5. CDR3 bases: TGTGCCAGCAGCGGACAGGGCGTTGACTATGGCTACACCTTC. Translated, it gives CASSGQGVDYGYTF.

The chain employs TRBV7-7 and TRBJ2-7; D may match TRBD1 or TRBD2 (6 bases each). The CDR3 spans 15 residues. Germline CDR1 reads SSHAT; CDR2 reads FNYEAQ (reference sequence). V gave up 5 bases and J gave up 5 bases, with 19 bases separating them. CDR3 protein: CASSPGGDRSDEQYF. The CDR3 DNA reads TGTGCCAGCAGCCCCGGGGGAGACAGGTCGGACGAGCAGTACTTC.

As concerns this clonotype: This may come from a read error, since a much larger clone is one base off. The chain carries TRBV5-1 and TRBJ1-1; D unresolved. The CDR3 has 15 amino acids. CDR1 is SGHRS, CDR2 YFSETQ, per germline. The CDR3 here is CASSQGNSMNTEALF. For the CDR3, the DNA is TGCGCCAGCAGCCAAGGGAATTCCATGAACACTGAAGCTCTCTTT.

The chain combines TRBV5-1 with TRBJ2-7; D is perhaps TRBD1 or TRBD2 (5 bases each). The CDR3 is 16 residues long. Germline V gene sequence: CDR1 SGHRS, CDR2 YFSETQ. With 1 base removed from V and 0 bases from J, the gap between germline ends came to 14 bases. CDR3 residues: CASSLSPGASSYEQYF. The CDR3 nucleotides read TGCGCCAGCAGCTTGTCCCCCGGGGCCAGCTCCTACGAGCAGTACTTC.

The genes are TRBV7-9 and TRBJ1-2, with 7 bases lining up with TRBD1. The germline gives CDR1 SEHNR, CDR2 FQNEAQ (reference sequence). This CDR3 has 15 amino acids. V shed 5 bases and J 3 bases; nucleotides not matched to a gene: 9. CDR3 sequence reads: CASSPGTAKDYGYTF. DNA for the CDR3: TGTGCCAGCAGCCCAGGGACAGCAAAGGACTATGGCTACACCTTC.

This clonotype was counted only a few times. This chain joins TRBV3-2 and TRBJ2-5; the D call TRBD1 from the table was never checked on the DNA. TRBV3-2 is marked as a pseudogene. The CDR3 contains 15 residues. CDR3 protein: CASSQDGGPGETQYF. The CDR3 DNA is TGTGCCAGCAGCCAAGATGGGGGCCCCGGAGAGACCCAGTACTTC.

The sample holds a few counts of this clonotype. The rearrangement links TRBV5-4 to TRBJ2-5, with unresolved D. V was shortened by 4 bases and J by 1 base, with 5 bases between the two germline ends. The CDR3 is 12 residues long. In germline, CDR1 is SGHNT, CDR2 YYREEE (reference sequence). The CDR3 nucleotides read TGTGCCAGCAGCGGGGTCCAAGAGACCCAGTACTTC. Translating it yields CASSGVQETQYF.

This clonotype was counted only a few times. The chain recombines TRBV14 with TRBJ1-2; D is undetermined. Germline V gives CDR1 SGHDN, CDR2 FVKESK. This CDR3 region has 15 residues. V shed 5 bases and J shed 2 bases, with 15 bases lying between them. CDR3 nucleotides: TGTGCCAGCAGCTCACACAGTCCCTCCAACTATGGCTACACCTTC. Protein product: CASSSHSPSNYGYTF.

This clonotype came up many times. This sequence joins TRBV5-1 and TRBJ2-1; D call uncertain. CDR3 size: 15 residues. The V end lost 0 bases, the J end lost 0 bases, and 7 bases lay between the germline ends. Germline V gene lookup returns CDR1 SGHRS and CDR2 YFSETQ. The CDR3: CASSLDGSSYNEQFF. For the CDR3, the DNA is TGCGCCAGCAGCTTGGACGGAAGCTCCTACAATGAGCAGTTCTTC.

The gene calls are TRBV7-2 and TRBJ1-1; 9 bases align to TRBD1. V was clipped by 5 bases and J by 3 bases; unmatched bases: 4. The germline CDR1 and CDR2 sequences are SGHTA and FQGNSA. The CDR3 extends over 14 amino acids. The CDR3 DNA sequence: TGTGCCAGCAGCCCTCGGACAGGGGACACTGAAGCTTTCTTT. This gives the protein CASSPRTGDTEAFF.

This clonotype has just a few counts. V usage is TRBV25-1 and J usage is TRBJ2-7; tentative D call: TRBD2 (6 bases). This CDR3 spans 13 amino acids. With 1 base removed from V and 4 bases from J, the gap between germline ends came to 8 bases. Per germline, CDR1 MGHDK and CDR2 SYGVNS. In DNA form, the CDR3 reads TGTGCCAGCAGTGAATCAGGGAGGTACGAGCAGTACGTC. It yields the protein CASSESGRYEQYV.

This clonotype was seen at least ten times. The V call is TRBV4-1, the J call TRBJ2-1, with 8 bases aligning to TRBD2. This CDR3 has 16 residues. With 1 base clipped from V and 4 bases from J, the junction kept 6 bases outside the gene matches. Germline V lookup: CDR1 MGHRA, CDR2 YSYEKL. The CDR3 protein is CASSQGGASGYNEQFF. The CDR3 bases are TGCGCCAGCAGCCAAGGGGGGGCTAGCGGGTACAATGAGCAGTTCTTC.

The chain links TRBV30 to TRBJ2-5; D remains ambiguous. This CDR3 is 12 amino acids long. V was clipped by 1 base and J by 4 bases, with 7 bases between them. The V gene's germline CDR1 is GTSNPN and CDR2 SVGIG (reference sequence). CDR3 region: CAWSGLGETQYF. CDR3 DNA: TGTGCCTGGAGTGGGCTTGGAGAGACCCAGTACTTC.

V and J are TRBV20-1 and TRBJ2-7; no reliable D call. The CDR3 spans 12 residues. V lost 3 bases and J 3 bases, leaving 9 bases between the germline ends. Germline loops: CDR1 DFQATT, CDR2 SNEGSKA (reference sequence). CDR3 coding DNA: TGCAGTGCTAGTCCTGGGATCTACGAGCAGTACGTC. It is translated as CSASPGIYEQYV.

This clonotype was counted at least ten times. This rearrangement joins TRBV24-1 to TRBJ1-1; a possible D gene is TRBD1 (6 bases). Germline assignment: CDR1 KGHDR and CDR2 SFDVKD. The CDR3 loop spans 13 amino acids. The germline V and J ends were trimmed by 5 bases and 5 bases, with 11 bases remaining between them. CDR3 sequence: CATSAGAYTEAFF. The CDR3 bases are TGTGCCACCAGTGCAGGGGCGTATACTGAAGCTTTCTTT.

This rearrangement joins TRBV7-9 to TRBJ2-3; 8 bases line up with TRBD2. CDR1 SEHNR and CDR2 FQNEAQ come from the germline V gene (reference sequence). The CDR3 covers 15 residues. Losses at the gene ends were 6 bases for V and 4 bases for J; bases not matched to a gene: 9. The CDR3 region has the DNA TGTGCCAGCAGAACTCAAGCGGGAGCCCCAGATACGCAGTATTTT. It translates to CASRTQAGAPDTQYF.

The chain is built from TRBV5-5 and TRBJ1-4; D is uncertain. CDR1 is SGHKS and CDR2 is YYEKEE in the germline V gene (reference sequence). This CDR3 comprises 13 residues. V shed 1 base and J shed 7 bases, with 8 bases lying between them. The CDR3 DNA reads TGTGCCAGCAGCTTGATTCCAGGTGAAAAACTGTTTTTT. It specifies CASSLIPGEKLFF.

Only a few counts were recorded for this clonotype. The chain carries TRBV7-7 and TRBJ2-2, with no clear D. Deletions cut 4 bases from V and 5 bases from J, with 8 bases between. The V gene's germline CDR1 is SSHAT and CDR2 FNYEAQ (reference sequence). The CDR3 has 13 residues. The CDR3 DNA is TGTGCCAGCAGCTCCGACGCGACCGGGGAGCTGTTTTTT. Translating gives CASSSDATGELFF.

This chain links TRBV11-2 with TRBJ2-1, with 12 bases identical to TRBD2. Germline-derived CDR1 and CDR2 are SGHAT and FQNNGV. With 5 bases clipped from V and 8 bases from J, the junction kept 16 bases outside the gene matches. CDR3 length equals 18 residues. CDR3 protein: CASSPLTSGGFSNDEQFF. DNA of the CDR3: TGTGCCAGCAGCCCCCTAACTAGCGGGGGGTTTAGCAATGATGAGCAGTTCTTC.

This clonotype was observed a few times. CDR3 residues: CASGIHSTGELFF. In DNA form, the CDR3 reads TGCGCCAGCGGTATACACAGCACCGGGGAGCTGTTTTTT. The J gene is TRBJ2-2, the V gene TRBV5-1; D uncertain. V lost 7 bases, J lost 4 bases, and 11 bases lay in between. Germline CDR1 and CDR2: SGHRS and YFSETQ. The CDR3 extends over 13 amino acids.

A few counts support this clonotype. This sequence joins TRBV7-2 and TRBJ1-5; D is ambiguous. Germline CDR1 is SGHTA and CDR2 is FQGNSA. This CDR3 is 16 amino acids long. Trimming shortened V by 0 bases and J by 5 bases, and 14 bases separated the two germline ends. In DNA form, the CDR3 reads TGTGCCAGCAGCTTAGCGTTTGGTCCGAAAGATCAGCCCCAGCATTTT. This translates into CASSLAFGPKDQPQHF.

This clonotype was seen a handful of times. V usage is TRBV5-1 and J usage is TRBJ2-5; TRBD2 matches 7 bases. The germline V gene encodes CDR1 SGHRS and CDR2 YFSETQ. The CDR3 consists of 14 residues. V trimming: 2 bases; J trimming: 5 bases; junction bases outside the gene matches: 6. The DNA of the CDR3 is TGCGCCAGCAGCTTCGCTAGCGGAGGCGAGACCCAGTACTTC. This translates into CASSFASGGETQYF.